This TCR beta chain was profiled in a study of regulatory T cells in long-lasting Graves disease. Whole-study results and caveats: Persistent disease preferred TRBV28, TRBJ1-2 and TRBJ2-5. The number of shared public clonotypes was higher in persistent patients (2,741) than new patients (over 900). Investigators studied peripheral blood only, not thyroid tissue.

Investigators prepared the TCR beta libraries by applying iRepertoire HTBI primers and Arm-PCR of CDR3 regions. TCRdb reprocessed the multiplex PCR reads via MiXCR and lists one record per CDR3 protein. The sample records 390,000 or so distinct CDR3 sequences, less than 30% being singletons. As for time point: persistent/refractory GD, antithyroid drugs over 5 years with positive TRAb. TCR sequences were obtained from RNA taken from PBMCs. Patients were from an endocrinology department in Xi'an, China. Comment on this clonotype: Antigen specificity is unknown.

This CDR3 has 16 residues. Germline V gives CDR1 SEHNR, CDR2 FQNEAQ (reference sequence). V trimming: 5 bases; J trimming: 5 bases; junction bases outside the gene matches: 11. The sequencing here drew on peripheral blood mononuclear cells (PBMCs), taken when the disease was refractory, from a patient treated with antithyroid drugs. The sequence was collected from a woman aged 40 to 50 with Graves disease. This chain connects TRBV7-9 to TRBJ2-3; 9 bases fit TRBD1. CDR3 nucleotides: TGTGCCAGCAGCCCTTCGCGGGACAGGGTGATAGATACGCAGTATTTT. This sequence encodes CASSPSRDRVIDTQYF.